This T cell receptor (beta chain) stems from a study of shared clonotypes between healthy human individuals. Study-wide results and limits: Generation probability values for non-shared clonotypes were lower than those for clonotypes shared by all four donors. Blood was the sole source, and tissue repertoires probably differ. Rarefaction revealed incomplete sorted-subset sequencing despite large depth.

Data came from immunoSEQ multiplex PCR; TCRdb stores just in-frame clones and leaves some out. The sample records over a million clones, approximately 98.5% being singletons. On this clone itself: The antigen remains unidentified.

Germline V gene lookup returns CDR1 SGHTA and CDR2 FQGNSA. Unmatched junction bases numbered 3, after V lost 3 bases and J lost 4 bases. This CDR3 comprises 14 residues. This TCR came from a man aged 30 to 39 in good health. The chain combines TRBV7-2 with TRBJ1-5; 7 positions agree with TRBD1. The specimen was naive CD4+ T cells sorted from blood. Subset specified: CD45RA+ positively selected. The CDR3 sequence: CASSLTGHNQPQHF. As DNA, the CDR3 is TGTGCCAGCAGCTTGACAGGGCATAATCAGCCCCAGCATTTT.